The TCR beta chain under discussion was sequenced for a study of blood T cell repertoires in COVID-19. The wider study: COVID-19 samples from acute and convalescent phases originated in the United States, Italy and Spain. The analysed material was cDNA or gDNA that came from T cells, B-cell-depleted T cells, or PBMCs.

Using immunoSEQ multiplex PCR, the repertoire was profiled, and TCRdb retains in-frame clones only, with some absent. The repertoire includes a few hundred thousand clones, around 90% of them detected once, and approximately 7.5% sits in the top ten. Material: peripheral blood. This TCR derives from a woman in her 30s with COVID-19, enrolled during active disease.

For the CDR3, the DNA is TGCGCCAGCAGCTTGGCCGGGAGGGCCTTCAATGAGCAGTTCTTC. This encodes CASSLAGRAFNEQFF. The chain combines TRBV5-1 with TRBJ2-1; the match to TRBD2 covers 8 bases. This CDR3 region has 15 residues. CDR1 and CDR2 (germline): SGHRS, YFSETQ. The V segment lost 0 bases and the J segment 6 bases; nucleotides outside the gene matches: 5.